The sequence of this T cell receptor beta chain was determined in a study of cytomegalovirus exposure and HLA in healthy donors. At the level of the study: Unique TCR beta sequences numbering 95 million to 130 million came from around 180 million T cells in an earlier analysis.

Notes on the study in general: An ancestry cluster, one associated with Asian ancestry, reportedly showed fewer N-insertions than the approximately 660-donor mean in a later analysis. When analyzed later, the rates of TCR association showed variation by HLA locus, with DRB1 the most and HLA-C the fewest. The study listed about 150 cytomegalovirus-associated TCR beta chains.

To note about this clone: The antigen is undetermined.

The PCR was carried out with 60 Vbeta primers and 13 Jbeta primers. Produced via immunoSEQ multiplex PCR; TCRdb's table is partial and in-frame only. The repertoire consists of around 120,000 clones, with about 83% occurring once and the leading ten covering roughly 1.2%. The V gene's germline CDR1 is SGHDT and CDR2 YYEEEE. The length of the CDR3 is 14 residues. Trimming removed 0 bases from V and 3 bases from J, with 10 bases in between. Specimen: PBMCs. The J gene is TRBJ2-7, the V gene TRBV5-6; D unresolved. This receptor was identified in a girl between 2 and 10 years old in good health and CMV-seronegative. The DNA for the CDR3 is TGTGCCAGCAGCTTGGGCCTCGGAGTCTACGAGCAGTACTTC. It is translated as CASSLGLGVYEQYF.